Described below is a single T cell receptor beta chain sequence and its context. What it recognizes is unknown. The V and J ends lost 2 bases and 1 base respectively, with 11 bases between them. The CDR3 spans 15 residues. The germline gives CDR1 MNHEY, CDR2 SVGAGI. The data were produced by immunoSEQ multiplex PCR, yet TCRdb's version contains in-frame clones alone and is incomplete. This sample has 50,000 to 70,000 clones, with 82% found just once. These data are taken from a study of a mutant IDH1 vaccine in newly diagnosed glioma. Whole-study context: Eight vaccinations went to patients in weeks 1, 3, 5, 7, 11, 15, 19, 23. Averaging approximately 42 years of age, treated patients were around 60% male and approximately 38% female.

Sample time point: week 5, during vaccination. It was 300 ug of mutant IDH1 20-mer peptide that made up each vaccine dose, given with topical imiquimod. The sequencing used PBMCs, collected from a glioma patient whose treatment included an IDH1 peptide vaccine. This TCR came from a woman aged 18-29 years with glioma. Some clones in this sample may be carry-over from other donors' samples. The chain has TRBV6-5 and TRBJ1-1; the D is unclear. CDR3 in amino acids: CASSYVSWRNTEAFF. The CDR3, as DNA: TGTGCCAGCAGTTACGTATCTTGGCGGAACACTGAAGCTTTCTTT.